Presented here are 30 T cell receptor beta chains from one specimen sequenced in a study of preoperative IRX-2 immunotherapy in early breast cancer. The treatment here: preoperative locoregional IRX-2 cytokine immunotherapy. Assay used: immunoSEQ multiplex PCR; TCRdb lists only in-frame clones, some missing. The sample gives 95,000 to 100,000 clones, roughly 89% of which show up once; roughly 2% is in the top ten. Specimen: tumor tissue, collected after IRX-2 immunotherapy. These receptors were obtained from a human donor with breast cancer.

The chain recombines TRBV5-1 with TRBJ1-5; 7 bases map to TRBD1. In germline, CDR1 is SGHRS, CDR2 YFSETQ. V lost 1 base, J lost 4 bases, and 2 bases stayed unmatched. The CDR3 is made up of 14 amino acids. Written as DNA, the CDR3 is TGCGCCAGCAGCTTGACAGGGGCAAATCAGCCCCAGCATTTT. Amino acid sequence: CASSLTGANQPQHF.

The chain links TRBV19 to TRBJ1-1, with D possibly being TRBD1 (6 bases). The CDR3 loop spans 15 amino acids. The V and J ends lost 3 bases and 4 bases respectively, with 15 bases between them. Germline loops: CDR1 LNHDA, CDR2 SQIVND (reference sequence). CDR3 DNA sequence: TGTGCCAGTAGTATCAGGGGACCTTTAGGCACTGAAGCTTTCTTT. It translates to CASSIRGPLGTEAFF.

The genes are TRBV19 and TRBJ1-5; D might be TRBD1 (6 bases). The V end was cut by 6 bases, the J end by 2 bases, with 11 bases between. CDR1 is LNHDA, CDR2 SQIVND, per germline (reference sequence). This CDR3 is 14 amino acids long. The CDR3 nucleotides are TGTGCCAGTAGCCCCGAGGGGGGCAATCAGCCCCAGCATTTT. Translated: CASSPEGGNQPQHF.

The CDR3 region is CASSNRVGSGPTDTQYF. DNA for the CDR3: TGTGCCAGCAGTAACCGGGTCGGTAGCGGACCCACAGATACGCAGTATTTT. V gene TRBV9 combines with J gene TRBJ2-3; perhaps TRBD2 as D (6 bases). Germline CDR1 and CDR2: SGDLS and YYNGEE. The V and J ends lost 5 bases and 2 bases respectively, with 21 bases between them. This CDR3 has 17 residues.

This clone was recorded once. The genes are TRBV2 and TRBJ1-4; possible D gene TRBD1, 5 bases. Germline CDR1 SNHLY, CDR2 FYNNEI. V gave up 11 bases and J gave up 11 bases, with 18 bases separating them. The CDR3 length is 12 residues. For the CDR3, the DNA is TGTGCCGGAACGGGACGGAAGGGGAAACTGTTTTTT. Translated: CAGTGRKGKLFF. Full variable domain (missing parts from reference TRBV2 and TRBJ1-4): EPEVTQTPSHQVTQMGQEVILRCVPISNHLYFYWYRQILGQKVEFLVSFYNNEISEKSEIFDDQFSVERPDGSNFTLKIRSTKLEDSAMYFCAGTGRKGKLFFGSGTQLSVL.

V and J are TRBV14 and TRBJ2-7; D tentatively reads TRBD1 or TRBD2 (7 bases each). V lost 5 bases and J 3 bases, leaving 17 bases between the germline ends. Germline CDR1 reads SGHDN; CDR2 reads FVKESK. The CDR3 loop spans 15 amino acids. This CDR3 reads CASSTGGTVNYEQYF. The CDR3 DNA is TGTGCCAGCAGCACCGGGGGGACAGTTAACTACGAGCAGTACTTC.

The J gene is TRBJ1-5, the V gene TRBV15; D not certain. CDR1 and CDR2 (germline): LNHNV, YYDKDF (reference sequence). The CDR3 sequence is 17 residues long. The V and J ends lost 3 bases and 1 base respectively, with 16 bases between them. The CDR3 nucleotides are TGTGCCACCAGCAGTCCTGGCCCGGGGTCCAGCAATCAGCCCCAGCATTTT. Amino acids: CATSSPGPGSSNQPQHF.

The chain links TRBV28 to TRBJ2-5; D is unresolved. Germline V gene sequence: CDR1 MDHEN, CDR2 SYDVKM. The CDR3 length is 15 residues. V dropped 4 bases and J dropped 3 bases, with 15 bases sitting between them. CDR3 in amino acids: CASSSASLRKETQYF. As DNA, the CDR3 is TGTGCCAGCAGTTCCGCTTCGTTGAGGAAAGAGACCCAGTACTTC. The full variable domain, rest sourced from reference TRBV28 and TRBJ2-5, is DVKVTQSSRYLVKRTGEKVFLECVQDMDHENMFWYRQDPGLGLRLIYFSYDVKMKEKGDIPEGYSVSREKKERFSLILESASTNQTSMYLCASSSASLRKETQYFGPGTRLLVL.

The chain recombines TRBV6-8 with TRBJ1-6; 7 bases agree with TRBD1. The CDR3 totals 15 residues. Looked up from germline, CDR1 is MNHGY and CDR2 is SAAAGT. V lost 4 bases, J lost 7 bases, and 7 bases stayed unmatched. The CDR3 nucleotides read TGTGCCAGCAGTTTCAACAGGGGCTGGAATTCACCCCTCCACTTT. It is translated as CASSFNRGWNSPLHF.

The rearrangement uses TRBV15 and TRBJ1-4, with D maybe TRBD1 (5 bases). The V end was cut by 0 bases, the J end by 1 base, with 9 bases between. CDR3 size: 16 residues. Germline loops: CDR1 LNHNV, CDR2 YYDKDF (reference sequence). DNA of the CDR3: TGTGCCACCAGCAGAGAGGGGGTTCTAACTAATGAAAAACTGTTTTTT. As protein: CATSREGVLTNEKLFF.

This clone was picked up a small number of times. This chain uses TRBV5-1 with TRBJ1-5, with D uncertain. This CDR3 is 15 amino acids long. V was pared by 5 bases and J by 3 bases, with 15 bases between. Germline V CDR1 and CDR2: SGHRS, YFSETQ. This chain's CDR3 is CASSTGTGSNQPQHF. The CDR3 region has the DNA TGCGCCAGCAGTACGGGCACGGGATCCAATCAGCCCCAGCATTTT.

This clone was observed a single time. The chain employs TRBV6-8 and TRBJ2-3; unclear D gene. Germline CDR1 and CDR2: MNHGY and SAAAGT. The CDR3 has 14 amino acids. V was shortened by 6 bases and J by 1 base, with 11 bases between the two germline ends. The CDR3 loop is CASRKDAGTDTQYF. The CDR3 DNA reads TGTGCCAGCAGGAAGGACGCCGGCACAGATACGCAGTATTTT.

The chain links TRBV7-4 to TRBJ2-1; D is possibly TRBD2 (5 bases). This CDR3 contains 13 residues. Trimming removed 5 bases at V and 6 bases at J, with 11 bases between. Germline CDR1 reads SGHVT; CDR2 reads SQSDAQ. The CDR3 protein is CASSRGPGNEQFF. The CDR3 nucleotides are TGTGCCAGCAGCCGCGGGCCAGGCAATGAGCAGTTCTTC.

This clone came up a few times. This sequence joins TRBV15 and TRBJ2-7, with D possibly TRBD1 on 6 matching bases. This CDR3 contains 15 residues. V was trimmed by 0 bases and J by 6 bases, leaving 15 bases between them. Germline assignment: CDR1 LNHNV and CDR2 YYDKDF (reference sequence). In DNA, the CDR3 is TGTGCCACCAGCAGAGACATCGGGACAACGGGCGAGCAGTACTTC. It is translated as CATSRDIGTTGEQYF.

This chain links TRBV28 with TRBJ2-6, with unresolved D. This CDR3 comprises 15 residues. Germline CDR1 is MDHEN and CDR2 is SYDVKM. Trimming shortened V by 5 bases and J by 0 bases, and 8 bases separated the two germline ends. In DNA, the CDR3 is TGTGCCAGCAGTACCCTTAGCTCTGGGGCCAACGTCCTGACTTTC. This translates into CASSTLSSGANVLTF.

The chain uses TRBV7-4 and TRBJ1-1; 7 bases match TRBD1. The V gene's germline CDR1 is SGHVT and CDR2 SQSDAQ. Losses at the gene ends were 4 bases for V and 1 base for J; bases not matched to a gene: 18. The CDR3 is 19 residues long. DNA of the CDR3: TGTGCCAGCAGCTGGGGACTGAGTGTGGTCCGACAGGGGAACACTGAAGCTTTCTTT. It codes for CASSWGLSVVRQGNTEAFF. Full variable domain (remainder filled in from reference TRBV7-4 and TRBJ1-1): GAGVSQSPRYKVAKRGRDVALRCDSISGHVTLYWYRQTLGQGSEVLTYSQSDAQRDKSGRPSGRFSAERPERSVSTLKIQRTEQGDSAVYLCASSWGLSVVRQGNTEAFFGQGTRLTVV.

This rearrangement joins TRBV6-8 to TRBJ2-1; D uncertain. The CDR3 runs to 14 residues. Germline lookup yields CDR1 MNHGY and CDR2 SAAAGT. The V gene lost 4 bases and the J gene lost 6 bases, with 13 bases spanning the gap. CDR3 DNA sequence: TGTGCCAGCAGTTTATTCCCCGGACCCAATGAGCAGTTCTTC. Its protein is CASSLFPGPNEQFF.

This chain's CDR3 is CSVRTLQTDTQYF. For the CDR3, the DNA is TGCAGCGTGAGGACGCTCCAAACAGATACGCAGTATTTT. The chain joins TRBV29-1 to TRBJ2-3; D ambiguous. The germline V gene encodes CDR1 SQVTM and CDR2 ANQGSEA. CDR3 size: 13 residues. V was shortened by 6 bases and J by 3 bases, with 13 bases between the two germline ends.

This chain joins TRBV28 and TRBJ2-3; 12 bases line up with TRBD2. This CDR3 spans 18 amino acids. Germline V gene sequence: CDR1 MDHEN, CDR2 SYDVKM. V gave up 5 bases and J gave up 3 bases; unmatched junction bases: 12. The CDR3 bases are TGTGCCAGCAGTCTCTCCCTTTGGACTAGCGGGACTACAGATACGCAGTATTTT. Protein product: CASSLSLWTSGTTDTQYF.

The chain combines TRBV6-8 with TRBJ2-7; a possible D gene is TRBD1 (6 bases). The CDR3 length is 13 residues. Germline lookup yields CDR1 MNHGY and CDR2 SAAAGT. V was cut by 5 bases and J by 5 bases, with 13 bases left in between. The CDR3, as DNA: TGTGCCAGCAGTGTCGAACAGGGAGACGAGCAGTACTTC. Residues: CASSVEQGDEQYF.

This chain joins TRBV30 and TRBJ2-7, with a weak D call TRBD1 (5 bases). CDR3 length equals 12 residues. CDR1 is GTSNPN, CDR2 SVGIG, per germline (reference sequence). V was clipped by 1 base and J by 6 bases, with 10 bases between them. The CDR3 bases are TGTGCCTGGAGTGGGGGCGTGAGCGAGCAGTACTTC. Translating it yields CAWSGGVSEQYF. Combining the CDR3 with reference TRBV30 and TRBJ2-7 gives the whole variable domain SQTIHQWPATLVQPVGSPLSLECTVEGTSNPNLYWYRQAAGRGLQLLFYSVGIGQISSEVPQNLSASRPQDRQFILSSKKLLLSDSGFYLCAWSGGVSEQYFGPGTRLTVT.

The chain has TRBV18 and TRBJ2-7; 7 bases are shared with TRBD1. There are 15 residues in the CDR3. Germline trimming cut 3 bases from V and 3 bases from J; bases unmatched to any gene: 8. In germline, CDR1 is KGHSH, CDR2 LQKENI. CDR3 DNA: TGTGCCAGCTCACCGTTGGGACAGCCACTCTACGAGCAGTACTTC. Residues: CASSPLGQPLYEQYF.

The rearrangement links TRBV15 to TRBJ2-5, with D maybe TRBD1 (6 bases). The germline V gene encodes CDR1 LNHNV and CDR2 YYDKDF (reference sequence). The CDR3 runs 15 residues. Trimming shortened V by 0 bases and J by 3 bases, and 11 bases separated the two germline ends. CDR3 DNA: TGTGCCACCAGCAGAGACGGGACACCCAAAGAGACCCAGTACTTC. Amino acids: CATSRDGTPKETQYF.

The chain employs TRBV28 and TRBJ2-7; TRBD2 agrees at 8 bases. The V gene end was trimmed by 8 bases and the J gene end by 5 bases; junction bases not matched to a gene: 11. Germline loops: CDR1 MDHEN, CDR2 SYDVKM. This CDR3 is 14 amino acids long. Here the CDR3 DNA reads TGTGCCAGCTGGACAGCGGGAGTCATCGACGAGCAGTACTTC. Its protein product is CASWTAGVIDEQYF.

The gene calls are TRBV5-1 and TRBJ2-2; the D gene is possibly TRBD2 (6 bases). The CDR3 is 16 amino acids. The V end was cut by 0 bases, the J end by 7 bases, with 16 bases between. CDR1 SGHRS and CDR2 YFSETQ come from the germline V gene. The CDR3 bases are TGCGCCAGCAGCTTGGGCCTGTCAGCGGGTGGCGGGGAGCTGTTTTTT. It yields the protein CASSLGLSAGGGELFF.

The chain couples TRBV14 to TRBJ1-2; 7 nucleotides agree with TRBD1. Germline V lookup: CDR1 SGHDN, CDR2 FVKESK. The CDR3 loop spans 16 amino acids. V was pared by 0 bases and J by 4 bases, with 8 bases of the junction left unmatched. CDR3 coding DNA: TGTGCCAGCAGCCAAGACCTAACCGGGACAGTCTATGGCTACACCTTC. Encoded protein: CASSQDLTGTVYGYTF.

The CDR3 nucleotides read TGCGCCAGCAGTGAGGGGACAGGGGGAGAGACCCAGTACTTC. Protein product: CASSEGTGGETQYF. The chain joins TRBV10-2 to TRBJ2-5; TRBD1 aligns across 11 bases. CDR1 and CDR2 from the germline V gene are WSHSY and SAAADI. Trimming cost V 2 bases and J 4 bases; bases outside gene matches: 0. This CDR3 contains 14 residues.

The rearrangement joins TRBV18 to TRBJ2-5; D may be TRBD1 or TRBD2 (5 bases each). Trimming left V 3 bases short and J 2 bases short, with 10 bases between. The CDR3 has 14 residues. Germline V gene sequence: CDR1 KGHSH, CDR2 LQKENI. CDR3 nucleotides: TGTGCCAGCTCACCTGGGACCCAACAAGAGACCCAGTACTTC. Translation gives CASSPGTQQETQYF.

The chain recombines TRBV6-8 with TRBJ2-7; 11 nucleotides line up with TRBD2. With 0 bases clipped from V and 3 bases from J, the junction kept 1 base outside the gene matches. Germline-derived CDR1 and CDR2 are MNHGY and SAAAGT. The CDR3 sequence is 15 residues long. The CDR3 reads CASSYSSGRDYEQYF. Here the CDR3 DNA reads TGTGCCAGCAGTTACTCTAGCGGGAGGGACTACGAGCAGTACTTC.

CDR3 amino acids: CASSQDRSGANVLTF. In DNA form, the CDR3 reads TGCGCCAGCAGCCAAGATAGGTCTGGGGCCAACGTCCTGACTTTC. J is TRBJ2-6 and V is TRBV23-1; D unclear. TRBV23-1 is reported as an ORF; its role is uncertain. The length of the CDR3 is 15 residues. The V end lost 6 bases, the J end lost 1 base, and 10 bases lay between the germline ends.